This entry lists 23 T cell receptor beta chains sequenced from one sample in a study of circulating and synovial CD4+ cells in juvenile arthritis. Produced via immunoSEQ multiplex PCR; TCRdb's table is partial and in-frame only. The sample includes approximately 31,000 clones, about 96% of them seen just once. Sequenced input: CD4+ T cells from blood. These receptors were taken from a human donor with juvenile idiopathic arthritis.

The rearrangement uses TRBV6-6 and TRBJ2-7, with D perhaps matching TRBD2 (5 bases). The V gene lost 4 bases and the J gene lost 2 bases, with 12 bases spanning the gap. CDR1 MNHNY and CDR2 SVGAGI come from the germline V gene (reference sequence). The CDR3 loop spans 14 amino acids. The CDR3 DNA follows: TGTGCCAGCAGTTTTCAATCGGGGACCTACGAGCAGTACTTC. It yields the protein CASSFQSGTYEQYF.

This chain uses TRBV9 with TRBJ2-3; 10 bases align to TRBD2. Trimming took 4 bases from V and 4 from J; bases not matched to a gene: 6. CDR1 and CDR2 from the germline V gene are SGDLS and YYNGEE. There are 15 residues in the CDR3. CDR3 sequence (DNA): TGTGCCAGCAGCATCTCTAGCGGGAGATCAGATACGCAGTATTTT. It yields the protein CASSISSGRSDTQYF.

This clone came up once. J is TRBJ1-5 and V is TRBV29-1, with D uncertain. Trimming pared 4 bases from V and 0 bases from J, leaving 16 bases between. Germline assignment: CDR1 SQVTM and CDR2 ANQGSEA. This CDR3 is built from 16 residues. CDR3 DNA sequence: TGCAGCGTTGTCGGGGAGGGAGGATATAGCAATCAGCCCCAGCATTTT. Amino acid sequence: CSVVGEGGYSNQPQHF. The variable domain in full, completed from reference TRBV29-1 and TRBJ1-5, reads SAVISQKPSRDICQRGTSLTIQCQVDSQVTMMFWYRQQPGQSLTLIATANQGSEATYESGFVIDKFPISRPNLTFSTLTVSNMSPEDSSIYLCSVVGEGGYSNQPQHFGDGTRLSIL.

The sample holds one count of this clone. DNA of the CDR3: TGTGCCAGCAGTGAAGGGGATTTAAATACGCAGTATTTT. Its translation is CASSEGDLNTQYF. This chain joins TRBV6-5 and TRBJ2-3; a possible D gene is TRBD1 (5 bases). The CDR3 covers 13 residues. Trimming stripped 5 bases from V and 7 bases from J, with 13 bases between. Germline values: CDR1 MNHEY, CDR2 SVGAGI.

The CDR3 DNA reads TGTGCCAGCAATCCCCCAGGGGTCCAAGAGACCCAGTACTTC. As protein: CASNPPGVQETQYF. This chain connects TRBV28 to TRBJ2-5, with D possibly TRBD1 on 6 matching bases. Germline CDR1 reads MDHEN; CDR2 reads SYDVKM. CDR3 length: 14 amino acids. Trimming stripped 7 bases from V and 1 base from J, with 13 bases between.

J is TRBJ2-3 and V is TRBV28; 13 nucleotides agree with TRBD2. Per the germline V gene, CDR1 is MDHEN and CDR2 is SYDVKM. The CDR3 runs to 16 residues. Trimming took 6 bases from V and 6 from J; bases not matched to a gene: 9. CDR3 nucleotide sequence: TGTGCCAGCAGCCCCAGGGGACTAGCGGGATATGATACGCAGTATTTT. It encodes CASSPRGLAGYDTQYF.

The genes are TRBV15 and TRBJ2-4; TRBD2 agrees at 7 bases. There are 16 residues in the CDR3. The germline gives CDR1 LNHNV, CDR2 YYDKDF (reference sequence). V dropped 0 bases and J dropped 1; count of bases not matched to a gene: 3. The CDR3 region has the DNA TGTGCCACCAGCAGAGATAACGGGAGGGCCAAAAACATTCAGTACTTC. Amino acid sequence: CATSRDNGRAKNIQYF. Combining the CDR3 with reference TRBV15 and TRBJ2-4 gives the whole variable domain DAMVIQNPRYQVTQFGKPVTLSCSQTLNHNVMYWYQQKSSQAPKLLFHYYDKDFNNEADTPDNFQSRRPNTSFCFLDIRSPGLGDTAMYLCATSRDNGRAKNIQYFGAGTRLSVL.

The rearrangement links TRBV27 to TRBJ2-3, with D tentatively TRBD2 (7 bases). This CDR3 region has 16 residues. CDR1 and CDR2 from the germline V gene are MNHEY and SMNVEV (reference sequence). V dropped 5 bases and J dropped 4 bases, with 19 bases sitting between them. The CDR3, as DNA: TGTGCCAGCAGTCCCATCCCTGGCGGGGGCGCAGATACGCAGTATTTT. Amino acids: CASSPIPGGGADTQYF.

The chain employs TRBV11-1 and TRBJ1-1, with D perhaps TRBD1 (6 bases). In germline, CDR1 is SGHAT, CDR2 FQDESV (reference sequence). The CDR3 runs 16 residues. Between the trimmed V and J ends, which lost 1 base and 1 base, there was a span of 13 bases. CDR3 nucleotide sequence: TGTGCCAGCAGCTTAGAAGGCTCAGGGGAGAACACTGAAGCTTTCTTT. Protein sequence: CASSLEGSGENTEAFF.

The chain recombines TRBV2 with TRBJ1-3; perhaps TRBD1 as D (6 bases). The CDR3 contains 14 residues. V lost 9 bases, J lost 0 bases, and 12 bases lay in between. Germline V gene lookup returns CDR1 SNHLY and CDR2 FYNNEI. CDR3: CASKGTSSGNTIYF. CDR3 nucleotides: TGTGCCAGTAAAGGGACATCCTCTGGAAACACCATATATTTT.

The chain is built from TRBV7-2 and TRBJ1-3, with 8 positions matching TRBD1. Germline V gene sequence: CDR1 SGHTA, CDR2 FQGNSA. J gave up 5 bases and V 4 bases, and 10 bases lay outside the gene matches. This CDR3 has 16 residues. The DNA for the CDR3 is TGTGCCAGCAGCTCGTTCGGACAGGGTATACGAAACACCATATATTTT. Its protein product is CASSSFGQGIRNTIYF.

This chain links TRBV10-3 with TRBJ2-5, with TRBD1 as a possible D gene (6 bases). Germline assignment: CDR1 ENHRY and CDR2 SYGVKD. The CDR3 totals 14 residues. V lost 6 bases, J lost 5 bases, and 16 bases lay in between. Written as DNA, the CDR3 is TGTGCCATCAGCCAGACAACAGGGACGGAGACCCAGTACTTC. Its protein product is CAISQTTGTETQYF.

The chain joins TRBV9 to TRBJ1-1, with D unresolved. The CDR3 is made up of 15 amino acids. In germline, CDR1 is SGDLS, CDR2 YYNGEE. Trimming removed 4 bases from V and 4 bases from J, with 17 bases in between. The CDR3 sequence: CASSSNPNAGTEAFF. The DNA of the CDR3 is TGTGCCAGCAGCTCAAATCCAAATGCGGGCACTGAAGCTTTCTTT.

This clone was observed a single time. The CDR3 DNA reads TGTGCCAGCAGCGTAGCCCAGGGAGGGTACCAAGAGACCCAGTACTTC. As protein: CASSVAQGGYQETQYF. V usage is TRBV9 and J usage is TRBJ2-5, with 7 bases that match TRBD2. Germline V gene data show CDR1 as SGDLS and CDR2 as YYNGEE. V trimming: 0 bases; J trimming: 0 bases; junction bases outside the gene matches: 5. CDR3 length: 16 residues.

The V call is TRBV5-1, the J call TRBJ2-3, with 9 bases fitting TRBD2. The CDR3 sequence is 15 residues long. With 3 bases clipped from V and 0 bases from J, the junction kept 2 bases outside the gene matches. The germline V gene has CDR1 SGHRS and CDR2 YFSETQ. In nucleotides, the CDR3 is TGCGCCAGCAGCTCGGGACTAGCAAGCACAGATACGCAGTATTTT. Amino acid sequence: CASSSGLASTDTQYF.

This clone has only one observation. The J gene is TRBJ1-5, the V gene TRBV6-5, with 9 bases that match TRBD1. Trimming removed 6 bases from V and 6 bases from J; junction bases left unmatched: 6. CDR1 is MNHEY, CDR2 SVGAGI, per germline. The CDR3 length is 14 residues. The CDR3 is CASRADRGGQPQHF. The CDR3 DNA follows: TGTGCCAGCAGGGCGGACAGGGGAGGTCAGCCCCAGCATTTT.

The chain carries TRBV29-1 and TRBJ1-1; maybe TRBD1 (6 bases). CDR3 length: 13 residues. Trimming removed 7 bases from V and 0 bases from J, with 12 bases in between. Germline V lookup: CDR1 SQVTM, CDR2 ANQGSEA. CDR3: CSARGQLNTEAFF. The CDR3 DNA sequence: TGCAGCGCGCGCGGACAGCTGAACACTGAAGCTTTCTTT.

V and J are TRBV27 and TRBJ1-2, with TRBD1 identical over 8 bases. The CDR3 is 15 amino acids. Germline V gives CDR1 MNHEY, CDR2 SMNVEV (reference sequence). J was trimmed by 4 bases and V by 4 bases; bases with no gene match: 8. The CDR3 nucleotides read TGTGCCAGCAGTTCCCCCTTGACAGGGGCCTATGGCTACACCTTC. Translated: CASSSPLTGAYGYTF.

This chain connects TRBV7-2 to TRBJ2-7; D might be TRBD1 (5 bases). Germline assignment: CDR1 SGHTA and CDR2 FQGNSA. This CDR3 has 13 residues. With 3 bases removed from V and 1 base from J, the gap between germline ends came to 7 bases. The CDR3 nucleotides are TGTGCCAGCAGCTTTACAGGTTCCTACGAGCAGTACTTC. It codes for CASSFTGSYEQYF. Complete variable domain (other parts from reference TRBV7-2 and TRBJ2-7): GAGVSQSPSNKVTEKGKDVELRCDPISGHTALYWYRQSLGQGLEFLIYFQGNSAPDKSGLPSDRFSAERTGGSVSTLTIQRTQQEDSAVYLCASSFTGSYEQYFGPGTRLTVT.

This chain links TRBV19 with TRBJ1-2; TRBD1 aligns across 9 bases. The length of the CDR3 is 16 residues. Losses at the gene ends were 3 bases for V and 4 bases for J; bases not matched to a gene: 9. Germline V lookup: CDR1 LNHDA, CDR2 SQIVND (reference sequence). The CDR3 coding sequence is TGTGCCAGTAGTATGGTTGGGACAGGGAACGGCTATGGCTACACCTTC. Translation: CASSMVGTGNGYGYTF.

The V gene is TRBV2, the J gene TRBJ2-1; 7 bases map to TRBD1. Losses at the gene ends were 4 bases for V and 7 bases for J; bases not matched to a gene: 10. The CDR3 loop spans 15 amino acids. Germline CDR1 and CDR2: SNHLY and FYNNEI. The CDR3 loop is CASSARDRNGNEQFF. The CDR3 bases are TGTGCCAGCAGTGCCCGGGACAGAAATGGTAATGAGCAGTTCTTC.

The chain is built from TRBV5-1 and TRBJ2-3, with TRBD2 matching over 9 bases. Germline values: CDR1 SGHRS, CDR2 YFSETQ. This CDR3 spans 15 amino acids. Trimming removed 5 bases from V and 4 bases from J; junction bases left unmatched: 8. CDR3 sequence: CASRYTGLAADTQYF. In DNA form, the CDR3 reads TGCGCCAGCAGGTATACGGGACTAGCTGCAGATACGCAGTATTTT. The full variable domain, in which reference TRBV5-1 and TRBJ2-3 provide the parts outside the CDR3, is KAGVTQTPRYLIKTRGQQVTLSCSPISGHRSVSWYQQTPGQGLQFLFEYFSETQRNKGNFPGRFSGRQFSNSRSEMNVSTLELGDSALYLCASRYTGLAADTQYFGPGTRLTVL.

The rearrangement uses TRBV5-4 and TRBJ2-5; 8 bases map to TRBD1. The germline CDR1 and CDR2 sequences are SGHNT and YYREEE (reference sequence). CDR3 length: 14 residues. The V and J ends lost 4 bases and 2 bases, in that order; junction bases with no gene match: 4. The CDR3 loop is CASSPDRAQETQYF. The CDR3 DNA is TGTGCCAGCAGCCCGGACAGGGCTCAAGAGACCCAGTACTTC.